The 2 T cell receptor beta chains below come from one sample, sequenced in a study of shared clonotypes between healthy human individuals. Sequencing used immunoSEQ multiplex PCR; TCRdb keeps in-frame clones, though not all of them. The sample includes 2 million to 3 million clones, more than 85% of them seen just once. Material: naive CD4+ T cells from PBMCs. The subset is: CD45RA+ positively selected. Every receptor here comes from a man aged 18 to 29 in good health. Some clones in this sample may be carry-over from other donors' samples.

This clone was counted a few times. The V gene is TRBV6-4, the J gene TRBJ1-4, with no clear D. Trimming cost V 0 bases and J 7 bases, with 12 bases left between them. This CDR3 region has 15 residues. Looked up from germline, CDR1 is MRHNA and CDR2 is SNTAGT. This CDR3 is CASSDSTSRGEKLFF. The CDR3 nucleotides read TGTGCCAGCAGTGACTCGACCAGTAGAGGTGAAAAACTGTTTTTT.

V usage is TRBV29-1 and J usage is TRBJ1-6; TRBD1 aligns across 10 bases. CDR1 and CDR2 from the germline V gene are SQVTM and ANQGSEA. The CDR3 spans 13 residues. Unmatched junction bases numbered 6, after V lost 7 bases and J lost 9 bases. For the CDR3, the DNA is TGCAGCGCTAGACAGGGGGCCGGTTCACCCCTCCACTTT. Translating gives CSARQGAGSPLHF. The full variable domain, completed using reference TRBV29-1 and TRBJ1-6, is SAVISQKPSRDICQRGTSLTIQCQVDSQVTMMFWYRQQPGQSLTLIATANQGSEATYESGFVIDKFPISRPNLTFSTLTVSNMSPEDSSIYLCSARQGAGSPLHFGNGTRLTVT.